Following are 19 T cell receptor beta chains from one sample sequenced in a study of blood T cell repertoires in COVID-19. Generated by immunoSEQ multiplex PCR, the TCRdb table keeps only in-frame clones and is missing some. In the table there are about 160,000 clones, around 82% of which are singletons. Sequenced input: PBMCs or T cells enriched from blood (not recorded which). These receptors originate from a man between 35 and 55 years old who had recovered from COVID-19.

The V gene is TRBV5-1, the J gene TRBJ1-2; 10 bases agree with TRBD1. Unmatched junction bases numbered 8, after V lost 6 bases and J lost 6 bases. This CDR3 region has 14 residues. Germline CDR1 is SGHRS and CDR2 is YFSETQ. The CDR3, as DNA: TGCGCCAGCATGGGACAGGGGATTACGGATGGCTACACCTTC. The encoded protein is CASMGQGITDGYTF.

J is TRBJ1-5 and V is TRBV3-1 (or the pseudogene TRBV3-2); D unclear. This CDR3 comprises 15 residues. Looked up from germline, CDR1 is LGHDT and CDR2 is YNNKEL (reference sequence). Trimming took off 0 bases at V and 0 bases at J, with 6 bases between the two ends. The CDR3 here is CASSQDLFSNQPQHF. In nucleotides, the CDR3 is TGTGCCAGCAGCCAAGACCTCTTTAGCAATCAGCCCCAGCATTTT.

This clone was detected a few times. The chain links TRBV6-5 to TRBJ1-4, with D possibly being TRBD1 (6 bases). CDR1 and CDR2 (germline): MNHEY, SVGAGI. This CDR3 is built from 14 residues. Trimming stripped 6 bases from V and 4 bases from J, with 12 bases between. The CDR3 spells CASSQGRNNEKLFF. CDR3 DNA sequence: TGTGCCAGCAGCCAGGGGCGAAATAATGAAAAACTGTTTTTT.

The chain couples TRBV18 to TRBJ1-6, with 7 bases fitting TRBD1. Trimming took 2 bases from V and 10 from J; bases not matched to a gene: 2. The CDR3 spans 13 residues. Germline CDR1 is KGHSH and CDR2 is LQKENI. The CDR3 region has the DNA TGTGCCAGCTCACCAGGGGACAGATCACCCCTCCACTTT. This sequence encodes CASSPGDRSPLHF. The whole variable domain, filled in from reference TRBV18 and TRBJ1-6, reads NAGVMQNPRHLVRRRGQEARLRCSPMKGHSHVYWYRQLPEEGLKFMVYLQKENIIDESGMPKERFSAEFPKEGPSILRIQQVVRGDSAAYFCASSPGDRSPLHFGNGTRLTVT.

The V call is TRBV9, the J call TRBJ2-1, with 10 positions matching TRBD2. Per the germline V gene, CDR1 is SGDLS and CDR2 is YYNGEE. V gave up 4 bases and J gave up 7 bases; unmatched junction bases: 11. The length of the CDR3 is 16 residues. CDR3 in amino acids: CASSSRPTSGSNEQFF. Here the CDR3 DNA reads TGTGCCAGCAGCTCTCGCCCGACTAGCGGGTCGAATGAGCAGTTCTTC.

With regard to this clone: Other DNA sequences from this sample encode an identical CDR3 as well. The V call is TRBV24-1, the J call TRBJ1-4; TRBD1 matches 8 bases. The CDR3 totals 17 residues. Looked up from germline, CDR1 is KGHDR and CDR2 is SFDVKD. J gave up 5 bases and V 7 bases, and 14 bases lay outside the gene matches. CDR3 DNA: TGTGCCACCAGAGGCGAGACGCAGGGGGCGGGCAATGAAAAACTGTTTTTT. It codes for CATRGETQGAGNEKLFF.

The table lists this clone with a few counts. V and J are TRBV11-2 and TRBJ1-1; D may be TRBD1 (6 bases). V was clipped by 5 bases and J by 5 bases, with 18 bases between them. The CDR3 spans 15 residues. Germline loops: CDR1 SGHAT, CDR2 FQNNGV. CDR3 sequence: CASSQYRVPLTEAFF. CDR3 DNA sequence: TGTGCCAGCAGCCAATACAGGGTTCCCCTTACTGAAGCTTTCTTT. The variable domain in full, completed from reference TRBV11-2 and TRBJ1-1, reads EAGVAQSPRYKIIEKRQSVAFWCNPISGHATLYWYQQILGQGPKLLIQFQNNGVVDDSQLPKDRFSAERLKGVDSTLKIQPAKLEDSAVYLCASSQYRVPLTEAFFGQGTRLTVV.

The chain joins TRBV2 to TRBJ2-2; tentative D call: TRBD1 (5 bases). V lost 3 bases and J lost 1, with 9 bases in between. Germline assignment: CDR1 SNHLY and CDR2 FYNNEI. There are 15 residues in the CDR3. CDR3 DNA: TGTGCCAGCAGTGACAGGGCACTGAACACCGGGGAGCTGTTTTTT. It codes for CASSDRALNTGELFF.

The chain joins TRBV29-1 to TRBJ2-1; possibly TRBD2 for D (6 bases). Trimming shortened V by 4 bases and J by 9 bases, and 19 bases separated the two germline ends. The length of the CDR3 is 14 residues. The germline V gene encodes CDR1 SQVTM and CDR2 ANQGSEA. The CDR3 DNA is TGCAGCGTTGTAGGGGACTCACGGGGTGGTGAGCAGTTCTTC. Its translation: CSVVGDSRGGEQFF.

The rearrangement joins TRBV24-1 to TRBJ2-2, with 14 positions matching TRBD2. The CDR3 contains 19 residues. Germline V gene sequence: CDR1 KGHDR, CDR2 SFDVKD. V was pared by 6 bases and J by 3 bases, with 11 bases of the junction left unmatched. CDR3: CATSPIPGLAGEYTGELFF. The CDR3 DNA reads TGTGCCACCAGTCCAATACCGGGACTAGCGGGAGAGTACACCGGGGAGCTGTTTTTT.

The chain recombines TRBV19 with TRBJ1-2; a possible D gene is TRBD1 (6 bases). Trimming took 4 bases from V and 1 from J, leaving 16 bases between them. This CDR3 is built from 16 residues. CDR1 is LNHDA, CDR2 SQIVND, per germline (reference sequence). In nucleotides, the CDR3 is TGTGCCAGTAGTAGGAGCGGACAGATTATTAACTATGGCTACACCTTC. Translated: CASSRSGQIINYGYTF.

J is TRBJ2-2 and V is TRBV19, with D possibly TRBD1 on 6 matching bases. The CDR3 extends over 13 amino acids. The germline V gene encodes CDR1 LNHDA and CDR2 SQIVND (reference sequence). Deletions cut 4 bases from V and 7 bases from J, with 10 bases between. CDR3 in amino acids: CASSRQVGGELFF. The CDR3 DNA follows: TGTGCCAGTAGTAGACAGGTCGGCGGGGAGCTGTTTTTT.

The sample holds a few counts of this clone. This CDR3 reads CASSFGHLSSYEQYF. Written as DNA, the CDR3 is TGTGCCAGCAGCTTCGGACACCTAAGCTCCTACGAGCAGTACTTC. J is TRBJ2-7 and V is TRBV5-6; D possibly corresponds to TRBD1 (5 bases). The germline V and J ends were trimmed by 2 bases and 0 bases, with 12 bases remaining between them. Germline V gives CDR1 SGHDT, CDR2 YYEEEE. The CDR3 consists of 15 residues. The whole variable domain, remainder taken from reference TRBV5-6 and TRBJ2-7, is DAGVTQSPTHLIKTRGQQVTLRCSPKSGHDTVSWYQQALGQGPQFIFQYYEEEERQRGNFPDRFSGHQFPNYSSELNVNALLLGDSALYLCASSFGHLSSYEQYFGPGTRLTVT.

This clone was seen only a few times. The chain links TRBV11-3 to TRBJ1-2; tentative D call: TRBD1 (5 bases). The CDR3 length is 14 residues. V was clipped by 1 base and J by 6 bases, with 12 bases between them. CDR1 SGHNT and CDR2 YENEEA come from the germline V gene. CDR3 bases: TGTGCCAGCAGCTTAGTTAGAGGGGAGGATGGCTACACCTTC. This encodes CASSLVRGEDGYTF.

The chain recombines TRBV9 with TRBJ1-4; D gene ambiguous. CDR3 length: 15 amino acids. Deletions cut 4 bases from V and 0 bases from J, with 10 bases between. Germline values: CDR1 SGDLS, CDR2 YYNGEE. CDR3 bases: TGTGCCAGCAGCCTCCGGGGTGCAACTAATGAAAAACTGTTTTTT. The encoded protein is CASSLRGATNEKLFF.

The CDR3 DNA reads TGCGCCAGCAGCTTGTCGGAAGACAGTCCGGGGGACGCGGGGTATTCACCCCTCCACTTT. It translates to CASSLSEDSPGDAGYSPLHF. The genes are TRBV5-1 and TRBJ1-6; maybe TRBD1 (5 bases). With 1 base removed from V and 8 bases from J, the gap between germline ends came to 28 bases. The germline V gene encodes CDR1 SGHRS and CDR2 YFSETQ. This CDR3 spans 20 amino acids.

This chain links TRBV6-1 with TRBJ1-5; no firm D call. This CDR3 is 17 amino acids long. Trimming cost V 0 bases and J 0 bases, with 12 bases left between them. Germline V lookup: CDR1 MNHNS, CDR2 SASEGT. The CDR3 region has the DNA TGTGCCAGCAGTGAAGCGCAGAGGCGGAATAGCAATCAGCCCCAGCATTTT. Protein product: CASSEAQRRNSNQPQHF.

The chain is built from TRBV5-1 and TRBJ2-3, with a possible D match to TRBD2 (6 bases). The CDR3 consists of 14 residues. Germline V gene lookup returns CDR1 SGHRS and CDR2 YFSETQ. Trimming cost V 3 bases and J 1 base, with 9 bases left between them. This chain's CDR3 is CASSSGAGTDTQYF. The CDR3 DNA reads as TGCGCCAGCAGCTCGGGAGCCGGCACAGATACGCAGTATTTT.

The V call is TRBV18, the J call TRBJ2-7; 7 nucleotides line up with TRBD1. CDR1 is KGHSH and CDR2 is LQKENI in the germline V gene. V gave up 0 bases and J gave up 5 bases; unmatched junction bases: 7. The length of the CDR3 is 15 residues. DNA for the CDR3: TGTGCCAGCTCACCACCTCTGAGGGGGCAAGACGAGCAGTACTTC. This translates into CASSPPLRGQDEQYF.